The clone carrying this TCR beta chain appeared a single time. Method: immunoSEQ multiplex PCR; TCRdb's copy keeps in-frame clones and lacks some. The profile covers 69,000 or so clones, with approximately 91% appearing a single time and roughly 1.3% taken by the ten largest. The CDR3 sequence is 15 residues long. Germline lookup yields CDR1 MNHNY and CDR2 SVGAGI (reference sequence). Trimming left V 0 bases short and J 3 bases short, with 11 bases between. The data belong to a study of T cell changes during pregnancy in multiple sclerosis. The sample here was peripheral blood, taken in the third trimester of pregnancy. This clonotype was obtained from a female donor with multiple sclerosis, enrolled in a pregnancy study. The chain has TRBV6-6 and TRBJ1-1; possible D gene TRBD1, 6 bases. CDR3 nucleotide sequence: TGTGCCAGCAGTTACTCTGACAGGTTGTACACTGAAGCTTTCTTT. Protein sequence: CASSYSDRLYTEAFF.